These 22 T cell receptor beta chains share one sample of origin, sequenced in a study of a mutant IDH1 vaccine in newly diagnosed glioma. These receptors are not linked to any known antigen. Profiled with immunoSEQ multiplex PCR; TCRdb holds only in-frame clones, not every one. The sample holds around 50,000 clones, 70% to 85% seen once. Time point meaning: week 47, end of study. Doses comprised 300 ug of mutant IDH1 20-mer peptide each, plus topical imiquimod. The sequenced sample was PBMCs, obtained from a glioma patient whose treatment included an IDH1 peptide vaccine. The receptors originated from a woman in her 30s with glioma. Some clones in this sample may be carry-over from other donors' samples.

The chain employs TRBV25-1 and TRBJ1-1; no firm D call. The CDR3 covers 13 residues. V shed 5 bases and J shed 5 bases, with 12 bases lying between them. Looked up from germline, CDR1 is MGHDK and CDR2 is SYGVNS. CDR3 amino acids: CASSHSERTEAFF. The CDR3 DNA is TGTGCCAGCAGTCACTCAGAGAGGACTGAAGCTTTCTTT.

The V call is TRBV6-5, the J call TRBJ1-1; TRBD1 matches 7 bases. Trimming took 0 bases from V and 3 from J; bases not matched to a gene: 4. Germline V gene lookup returns CDR1 MNHEY and CDR2 SVGAGI. CDR3 length: 15 amino acids. In DNA form, the CDR3 reads TGTGCCAGCAGTTACTCGTGGGACAGAGACACTGAAGCTTTCTTT. This translates into CASSYSWDRDTEAFF.

This chain links TRBV4-1 with TRBJ1-3; D is unclear. This CDR3 comprises 14 residues. V lost 4 bases to trimming and J lost 4 bases, with 11 bases between them. Germline V gene lookup returns CDR1 MGHRA and CDR2 YSYEKL. This CDR3 reads CASSPDHRGNTIYF. Here the CDR3 DNA reads TGCGCCAGCAGCCCCGATCACAGAGGAAACACCATATATTTT.

CDR3 sequence (DNA): TGTGCCAGCAGGTCGATGGGGGGACGGAATGAGCAGTTCTTC. The encoded protein is CASRSMGGRNEQFF. The chain recombines TRBV5-4 with TRBJ2-1; D may be TRBD2 (6 bases). The CDR3 has 14 residues. V lost 5 bases, J lost 7 bases, and 16 bases lay in between. Germline V gene sequence: CDR1 SGHNT, CDR2 YYREEE (reference sequence).

This rearrangement joins TRBV11-2 to TRBJ2-1; D is uncertain. The CDR3 spans 13 residues. Trimming took off 0 bases at V and 7 bases at J, with 7 bases between the two ends. CDR1 and CDR2 from the germline V gene are SGHAT and FQNNGV. CDR3 coding DNA: TGTGCCAGCAGCTTAGACAGGATTAATGAGCAGTTCTTC. Translation: CASSLDRINEQFF.

The V gene is TRBV15, the J gene TRBJ1-3; D is unclear. Trimming took off 0 bases at V and 2 bases at J, with 8 bases between the two ends. Germline CDR1 LNHNV, CDR2 YYDKDF (reference sequence). CDR3 size: 15 residues. In nucleotides, the CDR3 is TGTGCCACCAGCAGAGATCCCCAGCCTGGAAACACCATATATTTT. It translates to CATSRDPQPGNTIYF.

The rearrangement links TRBV5-1 to TRBJ1-3; 8 bases map to TRBD1. The V segment lost 4 bases and the J segment 2 bases; nucleotides outside the gene matches: 5. The germline V gene encodes CDR1 SGHRS and CDR2 YFSETQ. This CDR3 region has 15 residues. CDR3 region: CASSPQGAPGNTIYF. The DNA for the CDR3 is TGCGCCAGCAGCCCTCAGGGGGCCCCTGGAAACACCATATATTTT.

The chain couples TRBV4-2 to TRBJ1-2, with TRBD1 matching 8 bases. CDR3 length: 17 residues. The V and J ends lost 2 bases and 0 bases, in that order; junction bases with no gene match: 8. Germline CDR1 is LGHNA and CDR2 is YNFKEQ. CDR3 residues: CASSQPGTGATNYGYTF. CDR3 nucleotides: TGTGCCAGCAGCCAACCCGGGACAGGCGCCACTAACTATGGCTACACCTTC.

To note about this clone: Sequence at one end of the junction differs from germline and may be a read error. The genes are TRBV7-7 and TRBJ2-7, with 12 positions matching TRBD2. The CDR3 is 15 residues long. Germline CDR1 and CDR2: SSHAT and FNYEAQ (reference sequence). The CDR3 DNA reads TGTGCTAGCAGCTTGACTAGCGGGAGCGCCTACGAGCAGTACTTC. Translation gives CASSLTSGSAYEQYF.

This clone was found once. J is TRBJ1-5 and V is TRBV27; D unclear. The CDR3 extends over 15 amino acids. In germline, CDR1 is MNHEY, CDR2 SMNVEV (reference sequence). V was clipped by 8 bases and J by 8 bases, with 22 bases between them. CDR3 in DNA: TGTGCCAGCCGTAGAGGGTGGGGATCTTCGGAGCCCCAGCATTTT. Encoded protein: CASRRGWGSSEPQHF.

The chain couples TRBV4-1 to TRBJ1-2; possible D gene TRBD1, 5 bases. Trimming took 1 base from V and 8 from J, leaving 8 bases between them. The CDR3 loop spans 12 amino acids. Looked up from germline, CDR1 is MGHRA and CDR2 is YSYEKL. This chain's CDR3 is CASSQVAGGYTF. The CDR3 region has the DNA TGCGCCAGCAGCCAAGTGGCAGGGGGCTACACCTTC.

The J gene is TRBJ1-4, the V gene TRBV6-6; maybe TRBD1 (5 bases). The V end lost 2 bases, the J end lost 8 bases, and 15 bases lay between the germline ends. Germline CDR1 MNHNY, CDR2 SVGAGI (reference sequence). The CDR3 is 15 amino acids. CDR3 sequence reads: CASSYPGGLGEKLFF. The CDR3, as DNA: TGTGCCAGCAGTTACCCGGGGGGACTAGGCGAAAAACTGTTTTTT.

The chain has TRBV23-1 and TRBJ1-1, with 7 bases that match TRBD1. TRBV23-1 belongs to the ORF category, with a function that is uncertain. V was pared by 5 bases and J by 0 bases, with 12 bases of the junction left unmatched. The length of the CDR3 is 17 residues. The CDR3 sequence is CASSEWDGQAMNTEAFF. CDR3 coding DNA: TGCGCCAGCAGTGAATGGGATGGACAGGCTATGAACACTGAAGCTTTCTTT.

The chain carries TRBV6-5 and TRBJ1-2; D not certain. Germline CDR1 and CDR2: MNHEY and SVGAGI. The CDR3 is 13 amino acids. V lost 2 bases and J 3 bases, leaving 7 bases between the germline ends. Here the CDR3 DNA reads TGTGCCAGCAGTTACACTGGGTACTATGGCTACACCTTC. Protein: CASSYTGYYGYTF.

This clone was observed a few times. V is TRBV20-1 and J is TRBJ1-1; D remains unclear. The ends were cut back, 5 bases at V and 7 bases at J, with 11 bases in the middle. This CDR3 has 11 amino acids. CDR1 is DFQATT, CDR2 SNEGSKA, per germline (reference sequence). In DNA, the CDR3 is TGCAGTGCTCCGAAAGAATATGAAGCTTTCTTT. This gives the protein CSAPKEYEAFF.

This rearrangement joins TRBV29-1 to TRBJ1-5; D gene uncertain. Germline V gene lookup returns CDR1 SQVTM and CDR2 ANQGSEA. The CDR3 sequence is 13 residues long. Deletions cut 2 bases from V and 0 bases from J, with 5 bases between. The CDR3 nucleotides read TGCAGCGTTGAACTTGATAGCAATCAGCCCCAGCATTTT. The encoded protein is CSVELDSNQPQHF.

This clone showed up just once. The chain's CDR3 is CASSHPIRDEQFF. DNA of the CDR3: TGCGCCAGCAGCCACCCTATACGCGATGAGCAGTTCTTC. The rearrangement uses TRBV4-1 and TRBJ2-1; D gene unclear. The germline V and J ends were trimmed by 3 bases and 8 bases, with 11 bases remaining between them. The germline CDR1 and CDR2 sequences are MGHRA and YSYEKL. The CDR3 length is 13 residues.

This clone was counted once. The gene calls are TRBV10-3 and TRBJ2-2, with TRBD2 matching 14 bases. The trim removed 0 bases at V and 4 bases at J, leaving 4 bases unmatched. Germline lookup yields CDR1 ENHRY and CDR2 SYGVKD. The CDR3 is 18 amino acids. In nucleotides, the CDR3 is TGTGCCATCAGTGAGTCCACCGGACTAGCGGGAGGCACCGGGGAGCTGTTTTTT. It is translated as CAISESTGLAGGTGELFF.

Here the CDR3 reads CASDSLYEQYF. The CDR3, as DNA: TGTGCCAGCGACTCTCTTTACGAGCAGTACTTC. The genes are TRBV6-1 and TRBJ2-7; D is undetermined. Trimming stripped 8 bases from V and 4 bases from J, with 9 bases between. This CDR3 has 11 residues. The germline V gene encodes CDR1 MNHNS and CDR2 SASEGT.

The CDR3 bases are TGTGCCAGCAGCGTAGGTTACGAGCAGTACTTC. It is translated as CASSVGYEQYF. V gene TRBV9 combines with J gene TRBJ2-7; unclear D gene. The CDR3 has 11 residues. Looked up from germline, CDR1 is SGDLS and CDR2 is YYNGEE. Trimming cost V 0 bases and J 4 bases, with 2 bases left between them. Full variable domain (remainder filled in from reference TRBV9 and TRBJ2-7): DSGVTQTPKHLITATGQRVTLRCSPRSGDLSVYWYQQSLDQGLQFLIQYYNGEERAKGNILERFSAQQFPDLHSELNLSSLELGDSALYFCASSVGYEQYFGPGTRLTVT.

The V and J genes are TRBV18 and TRBJ1-5; TRBD1 might be the D (6 bases). In germline, CDR1 is KGHSH, CDR2 LQKENI. The length of the CDR3 is 15 residues. The V end lost 3 bases, the J end lost 2 bases, and 11 bases lay between the germline ends. CDR3 protein: CASSPYGGGNQPQHF. As DNA, the CDR3 is TGTGCCAGCTCACCCTATGGGGGCGGCAATCAGCCCCAGCATTTT.

This chain joins TRBV5-1 and TRBJ2-1, with TRBD1 matching over 8 bases. After removal of 3 bases from V and 15 bases from J, the junction contained 8 bases not matched to a gene. CDR1 and CDR2 from the germline V gene are SGHRS and YFSETQ. The CDR3 has 12 residues. CDR3: CASSSGQGQGFF. For the CDR3, the DNA is TGCGCCAGCAGCTCTGGACAGGGCCAGGGGTTCTTC.